The 26 T cell receptor beta chains listed next were all sequenced from one sample in a study of blood T cell repertoires in COVID-19. The protocol was immunoSEQ multiplex PCR, while the TCRdb copy is restricted to in-frame clones and leaves out a portion. Of 65,000 to 70,000 clones listed, roughly three quarters are singletons. Sequencing used peripheral blood. These receptors all stem from a woman aged 55 to 70 with acute or convalescent COVID-19.

The chain joins TRBV6-5 to TRBJ2-7; the match to TRBD1 covers 7 bases. The CDR3 sequence is 15 residues long. Germline V lookup: CDR1 MNHEY, CDR2 SVGAGI. Trimming cost V 6 bases and J 0 bases; bases outside gene matches: 8. CDR3 in amino acids: CASRTRGTDSYEQYF. The CDR3, as DNA: TGTGCCAGCAGAACGAGAGGGACAGACTCCTACGAGCAGTACTTC.

The genes are TRBV11-2 and TRBJ1-4; 9 bases are shared with TRBD1. V trimming: 5 bases; J trimming: 8 bases; junction bases outside the gene matches: 9. There are 15 residues in the CDR3. Germline CDR1 reads SGHAT; CDR2 reads FQNNGV. The CDR3 loop is CASSDPTGGGEKLFF. The CDR3 DNA sequence: TGTGCCAGCAGCGACCCGACAGGGGGTGGAGAAAAACTGTTTTTT.

The V and J genes are TRBV29-1 and TRBJ1-2, with a weak D call TRBD1 (6 bases). V lost 7 bases, J lost 4 bases, and 10 bases lay in between. Germline V gene sequence: CDR1 SQVTM, CDR2 ANQGSEA. There are 11 residues in the CDR3. The DNA of the CDR3 is TGCAGCGGCGGACAGTCCTATGGCTACACCTTC. It codes for CSGGQSYGYTF. Based on the CDR3 plus reference TRBV29-1 and TRBJ1-2, the full variable domain is SAVISQKPSRDICQRGTSLTIQCQVDSQVTMMFWYRQQPGQSLTLIATANQGSEATYESGFVIDKFPISRPNLTFSTLTVSNMSPEDSSIYLCSGGQSYGYTFGSGTRLTVV.

The chain has TRBV2 and TRBJ1-1, with a tentative D call TRBD1 (5 bases). Between the trimmed V and J ends, which lost 5 bases and 2 bases, there was a span of 9 bases. CDR1 and CDR2 (germline): SNHLY, FYNNEI. This CDR3 region has 13 residues. The CDR3 region is CASSYQGNTEAFF. In DNA, the CDR3 is TGTGCCAGCAGTTACCAGGGAAACACTGAAGCTTTCTTT.

This sequence joins TRBV5-1 and TRBJ1-1; 8 nucleotides agree with TRBD1. Germline V lookup: CDR1 SGHRS, CDR2 YFSETQ. V lost 0 bases and J lost 4; bases outside the gene matches: 2. The length of the CDR3 is 14 residues. In DNA, the CDR3 is TGCGCCAGCAGCTTGGCAGGGGGCTCCACTGAAGCTTTCTTT. Protein product: CASSLAGGSTEAFF.

The CDR3 loop reads CASSLGTGLVNYGYTF. The CDR3 coding sequence is TGTGCCAGCAGCTTAGGGACAGGGCTCGTCAACTATGGCTACACCTTC. The chain employs TRBV7-9 and TRBJ1-2; 8 bases are a match to TRBD1. The ends lost 1 base at V and 2 bases at J; junction bases unmatched: 6. Germline assignment: CDR1 SEHNR and CDR2 FQNEAQ (reference sequence). This CDR3 contains 16 residues.

The chain links TRBV7-8 to TRBJ1-6; D is unclear. The CDR3 has 18 amino acids. CDR1 SGHVS and CDR2 FQNEAQ come from the germline V gene. V lost 0 bases to trimming and J lost 0 bases, with 12 bases between them. This CDR3 reads CASSLARPGSSYNSPLHF. The CDR3 DNA reads as TGTGCCAGCAGCTTAGCGCGTCCGGGAAGCTCCTATAATTCACCCCTCCACTTT.

The rearrangement links TRBV27 to TRBJ2-1; 7 positions match TRBD2. With V trimmed by 3 bases and J by 3 bases, 11 bases remained unmatched. Germline V gene lookup returns CDR1 MNHEY and CDR2 SMNVEV (reference sequence). The CDR3 is made up of 17 amino acids. The CDR3 is CASSFSRGDYLYNEQFF. The DNA of the CDR3 is TGTGCCAGCAGTTTTTCCCGCGGGGACTATCTCTACAATGAGCAGTTCTTC.

This clone was recorded only once. The V and J genes are TRBV12-3 or TRBV12-4 and TRBJ2-1; D unresolved. Trimming stripped 5 bases from V and 6 bases from J, with 2 bases between. This CDR3 region has 10 residues. The CDR3 sequence: CASSLNEQFF. Here the CDR3 DNA reads TGTGCCAGCAGTCTCAATGAGCAGTTCTTC.

J is TRBJ2-5 and V is TRBV20-1; 8 bases are shared with TRBD1. Germline V gene sequence: CDR1 DFQATT, CDR2 SNEGSKA (reference sequence). Trimming at V came to 3 bases and at J to 2 bases, leaving 2 bases not matched to a gene. This CDR3 is built from 13 residues. The CDR3 region has the DNA TGCAGTGCTAGTAACAGGGGGCAAGAGACCCAGTACTTC. It specifies CSASNRGQETQYF.

The rearrangement uses TRBV23-1 and TRBJ1-5; D is uncertain. TRBV23-1 is filed as an ORF, its function uncertain. Trimming took 4 bases from V and 1 from J, leaving 8 bases between them. CDR3 length equals 14 residues. The CDR3 bases are TGCGCCAGCAGTCGCGCCAGGAGCAATCAGCCCCAGCATTTT. Residues: CASSRARSNQPQHF.

J is TRBJ1-2 and V is TRBV3-1 (or the pseudogene TRBV3-2); perhaps TRBD1 as D (5 bases). V lost 5 bases and J lost 4, with 14 bases in between. The CDR3 is 14 residues long. In germline, CDR1 is LGHDT, CDR2 YNNKEL (reference sequence). The CDR3 sequence: CASSSPQGSYGYTF. The CDR3 DNA is TGTGCCAGCAGCTCCCCCCAGGGTAGCTATGGCTACACCTTC.

CDR3 coding DNA: TGTGCCAGCAACCGGTCGGGCGGGTCCTCCTACGAGCAGTACTTC. Translating it yields CASNRSGGSSYEQYF. The J gene is TRBJ2-7, the V gene TRBV6-5, with D perhaps matching TRBD2 (5 bases). V was trimmed by 7 bases and J by 0 bases, leaving 16 bases between them. CDR3 length: 15 amino acids. Germline V gene sequence: CDR1 MNHEY, CDR2 SVGAGI.

The chain combines TRBV4-3 with TRBJ2-5; D uncertain. V lost 3 bases and J 5 bases, leaving 10 bases between the germline ends. Germline V gene data show CDR1 as LGHNA and CDR2 as YSLEER. This CDR3 comprises 13 residues. Here the CDR3 reads CASSQTRYETQYF. CDR3 nucleotide sequence: TGCGCCAGCAGCCAGACGAGGTATGAGACCCAGTACTTC.

The chain is built from TRBV5-1 and TRBJ1-1; D possibly corresponds to TRBD1 (6 bases). The CDR3 totals 13 residues. Germline assignment: CDR1 SGHRS and CDR2 YFSETQ. Trimming took off 5 bases at V and 2 bases at J, with 10 bases between the two ends. CDR3 DNA: TGCGCCAGCAGACCACAGGGAAACACTGAAGCTTTCTTT. Amino acids: CASRPQGNTEAFF. Looking up the rest from reference TRBV5-1 and TRBJ1-1 gives the full variable domain: KAGVTQTPRYLIKTRGQQVTLSCSPISGHRSVSWYQQTPGQGLQFLFEYFSETQRNKGNFPGRFSGRQFSNSRSEMNVSTLELGDSALYLCASRPQGNTEAFFGQGTRLTVV.

The V and J genes are TRBV6-2 or TRBV6-3 and TRBJ2-4; TRBD1 aligns across 9 bases. Per germline, CDR1 MNHEY and CDR2 SVGEGT. After removal of 6 bases from V and 1 base from J, the junction contained 4 bases not matched to a gene. The CDR3 has 15 amino acids. CDR3 in DNA: TGTGCCAGCAGCCACAGGGGGCTTGCCAAAAACATTCAGTACTTC. Amino acids: CASSHRGLAKNIQYF.

The CDR3 coding sequence is TGTGCCAGCCTCGCTAGGGGGGGGGATACGCAGTATTTT. Encoded protein: CASLARGGDTQYF. The chain employs TRBV7-9 and TRBJ2-3, with a tentative D call TRBD2 (7 bases). The CDR3 contains 13 residues. Trimming pared 8 bases from V and 6 bases from J, leaving 15 bases between. CDR1 is SEHNR, CDR2 FQNEAQ, per germline (reference sequence). Full variable domain (rest looked up from reference TRBV7-9 and TRBJ2-3): DTGVSQNPRHKITKRGQNVTFRCDPISEHNRLYWYRQTLGQGPEFLTYFQNEAQLEKSRLLSDRFSAERPKGSFSTLEIQRTEQGDSAMYLCASLARGGDTQYFGPGTRLTVL.

The J gene is TRBJ1-3, the V gene TRBV6-5; D ambiguous. Germline CDR1 MNHEY, CDR2 SVGAGI. The ends were cut back, 6 bases at V and 3 bases at J, with 9 bases in the middle. The CDR3 runs to 13 residues. Here the CDR3 reads CASSDGLGNTIYF. The CDR3 DNA reads TGTGCCAGCAGCGATGGCCTTGGAAACACCATATATTTT.

This chain joins TRBV5-4 and TRBJ2-7, with D possibly TRBD2 on 5 matching bases. Germline values: CDR1 SGHNT, CDR2 YYREEE (reference sequence). Trimming took off 4 bases at V and 0 bases at J, with 5 bases between the two ends. CDR3 length: 12 residues. CDR3 loop: CASSGSSYEQYF. The CDR3 DNA reads TGTGCCAGCAGCGGGAGCTCCTACGAGCAGTACTTC.

This sequence joins TRBV24-1 and TRBJ2-3; 7 bases line up with TRBD1. CDR3 length equals 15 residues. Germline CDR1 reads KGHDR; CDR2 reads SFDVKD. V lost 5 bases, J lost 1 base, and 5 bases stayed unmatched. As DNA, the CDR3 is TGTGCCACCAGTGCCCCAGGGGGAGGCACAGATACGCAGTATTTT. Amino acids: CATSAPGGGTDTQYF.

A few counts support this clone. This chain links TRBV5-6 with TRBJ1-4; no firm D call. Germline V gene lookup returns CDR1 SGHDT and CDR2 YYEEEE. The V end lost 0 bases, the J end lost 5 bases, and 5 bases lay between the germline ends. The CDR3 extends over 13 amino acids. DNA of the CDR3: TGTGCCAGCAGCTTGGTTCAGAATGAAAAACTGTTTTTT. This codes for CASSLVQNEKLFF.

The chain employs TRBV20-1 and TRBJ2-7; a weak D match, TRBD2 (5 bases). With 3 bases removed from V and 7 bases from J, the gap between germline ends came to 13 bases. In germline, CDR1 is DFQATT, CDR2 SNEGSKA (reference sequence). The length of the CDR3 is 12 residues. For the CDR3, the DNA is TGCAGTGCTAGTCCCGAGGGAGTGGAGCAGTACTTC. It codes for CSASPEGVEQYF.

V usage is TRBV28 and J usage is TRBJ1-1; the D gene is possibly TRBD1 (5 bases). V was trimmed by 8 bases and J by 1 base, leaving 8 bases between them. CDR1 is MDHEN, CDR2 SYDVKM, per germline. The CDR3 extends over 12 amino acids. The CDR3 region is CASGRGNTEAFF. CDR3 bases: TGTGCCAGCGGGAGGGGGAACACTGAAGCTTTCTTT.

The V and J genes are TRBV28 and TRBJ1-2; 7 bases agree with TRBD1. The CDR3 runs to 14 residues. The germline CDR1 and CDR2 sequences are MDHEN and SYDVKM. V was pared by 6 bases and J by 0 bases, with 4 bases of the junction left unmatched. CDR3 nucleotide sequence: TGTGCCAGCAGCCGTGGACAGGCTAACTATGGCTACACCTTC. It yields the protein CASSRGQANYGYTF.

This clone was counted at least ten times. The chain joins TRBV27 to TRBJ2-1, with a tentative D call TRBD2 (5 bases). The germline V gene has CDR1 MNHEY and CDR2 SMNVEV (reference sequence). V was pared by 6 bases and J by 1 base, with 10 bases between. CDR3 length: 14 amino acids. The CDR3 sequence: CASRSGGSYNEQFF. In DNA form, the CDR3 reads TGTGCCAGCAGGAGCGGAGGATCCTACAATGAGCAGTTCTTC.

This chain joins TRBV11-2 and TRBJ2-7, with TRBD1 identical over 9 bases. Germline trimming cut 6 bases from V and 3 bases from J; bases unmatched to any gene: 9. This CDR3 contains 15 residues. Germline V gene lookup returns CDR1 SGHAT and CDR2 FQNNGV. DNA for the CDR3: TGTGCCAGCAGTATCTCGCCGACAGGGGGCTACGAGCAGTACTTC. The encoded protein is CASSISPTGGYEQYF.